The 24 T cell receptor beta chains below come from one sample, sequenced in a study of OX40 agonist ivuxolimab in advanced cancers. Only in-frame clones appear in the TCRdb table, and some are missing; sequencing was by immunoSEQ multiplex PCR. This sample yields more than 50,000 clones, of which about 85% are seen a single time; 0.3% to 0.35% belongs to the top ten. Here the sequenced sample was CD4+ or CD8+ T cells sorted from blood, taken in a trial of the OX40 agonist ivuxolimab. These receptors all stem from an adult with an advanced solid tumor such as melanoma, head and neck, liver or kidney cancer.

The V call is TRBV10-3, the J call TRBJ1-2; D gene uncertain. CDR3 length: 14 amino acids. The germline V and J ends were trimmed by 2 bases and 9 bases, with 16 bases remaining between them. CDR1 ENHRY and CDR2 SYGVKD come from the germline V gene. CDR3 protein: CAISEATFTSSYTF. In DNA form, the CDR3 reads TGTGCCATCAGTGAGGCCACGTTTACCTCAAGCTACACCTTC.

Here the CDR3 DNA reads TGCGCCAGCAGCGGACGATCCGGCAGGCAGGGGAAAAATGAGCAGTTCTTC. Translating gives CASSGRSGRQGKNEQFF. The J gene is TRBJ2-1, the V gene TRBV5-1, with D perhaps matching TRBD1 (6 bases). The CDR3 totals 17 residues. Trimming cost V 4 bases and J 7 bases, with 24 bases left between them. Germline V CDR1 and CDR2: SGHRS, YFSETQ.

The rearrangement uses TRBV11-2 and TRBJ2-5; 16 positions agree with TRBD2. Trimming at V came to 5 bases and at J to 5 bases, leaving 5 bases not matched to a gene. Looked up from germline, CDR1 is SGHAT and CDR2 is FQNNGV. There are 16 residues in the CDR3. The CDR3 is CASSVSGLAGGETQYF. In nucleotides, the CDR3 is TGTGCCAGCAGCGTATCGGGACTAGCGGGGGGGGAGACCCAGTACTTC.

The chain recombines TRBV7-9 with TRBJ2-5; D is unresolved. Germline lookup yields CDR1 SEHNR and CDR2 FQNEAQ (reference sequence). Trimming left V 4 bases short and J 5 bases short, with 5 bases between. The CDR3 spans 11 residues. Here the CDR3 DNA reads TGTGCCAGCAGCTCGTTGGAGACCCAGTACTTC. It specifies CASSSLETQYF. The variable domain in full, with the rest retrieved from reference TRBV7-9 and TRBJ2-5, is DTGVSQNPRHKITKRGQNVTFRCDPISEHNRLYWYRQTLGQGPEFLTYFQNEAQLEKSRLLSDRFSAERPKGSFSTLEIQRTEQGDSAMYLCASSSLETQYFGPGTRLLVL.

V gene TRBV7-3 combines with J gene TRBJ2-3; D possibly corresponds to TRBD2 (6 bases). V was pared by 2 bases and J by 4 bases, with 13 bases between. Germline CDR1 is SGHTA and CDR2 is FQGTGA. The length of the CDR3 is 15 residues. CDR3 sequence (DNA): TGTGCCAGCAGCTTAGCGGGGTCAGGGTCAGATACGCAGTATTTT. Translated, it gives CASSLAGSGSDTQYF.

The CDR3 region is CASSIRTDRPTDTQYF. Here the CDR3 DNA reads TGTGCCAGCAGCATTAGGACAGACCGACCGACAGATACGCAGTATTTT. This chain uses TRBV7-9 with TRBJ2-3; a weak D match, TRBD1 (6 bases). The V end was cut by 5 bases, the J end by 3 bases, with 18 bases between. The CDR3 runs 16 residues. CDR1 SEHNR and CDR2 FQNEAQ come from the germline V gene (reference sequence).

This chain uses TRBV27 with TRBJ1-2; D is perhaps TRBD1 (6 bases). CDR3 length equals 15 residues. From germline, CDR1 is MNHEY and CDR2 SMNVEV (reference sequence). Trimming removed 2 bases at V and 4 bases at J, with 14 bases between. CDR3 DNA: TGTGCCAGCAGTTTACGGGGGGCGCTAGTCTATGGCTACACCTTC. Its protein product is CASSLRGALVYGYTF.

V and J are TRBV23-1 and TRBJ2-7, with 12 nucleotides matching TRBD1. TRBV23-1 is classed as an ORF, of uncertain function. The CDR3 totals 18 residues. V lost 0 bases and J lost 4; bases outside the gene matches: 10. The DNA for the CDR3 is TGCGCCAGCAGTCAATCCCCTTCCCGGGACAGGGGGCGATACGAGCAGTACTTC. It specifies CASSQSPSRDRGRYEQYF.

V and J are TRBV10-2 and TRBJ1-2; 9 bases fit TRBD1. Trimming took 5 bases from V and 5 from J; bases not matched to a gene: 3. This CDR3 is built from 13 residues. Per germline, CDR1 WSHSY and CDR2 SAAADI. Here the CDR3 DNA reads TGCGCCAGCAGTACGGGACAGGGTTATGGCTACACCTTC. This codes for CASSTGQGYGYTF.

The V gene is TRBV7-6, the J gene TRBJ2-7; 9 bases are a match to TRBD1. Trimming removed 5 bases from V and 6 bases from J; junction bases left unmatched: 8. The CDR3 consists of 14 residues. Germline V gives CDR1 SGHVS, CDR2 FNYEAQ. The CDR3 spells CASSHRDRVAEQYF. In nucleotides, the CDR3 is TGTGCCAGCAGCCACCGGGACAGGGTTGCCGAGCAGTACTTC.

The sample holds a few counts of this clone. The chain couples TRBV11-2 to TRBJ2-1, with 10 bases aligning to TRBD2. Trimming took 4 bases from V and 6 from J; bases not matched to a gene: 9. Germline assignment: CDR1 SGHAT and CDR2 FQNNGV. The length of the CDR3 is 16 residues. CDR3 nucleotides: TGTGCCAGCAGCTCCACCCCAGCGGGGGGGATCAATGAGCAGTTCTTC. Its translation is CASSSTPAGGINEQFF.

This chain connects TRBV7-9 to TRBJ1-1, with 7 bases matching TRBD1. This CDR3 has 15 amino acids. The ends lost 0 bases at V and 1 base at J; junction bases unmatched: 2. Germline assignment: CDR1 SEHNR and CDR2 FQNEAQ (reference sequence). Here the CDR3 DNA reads TGTGCCAGCAGCTTAGCGACAGGGCAGAACACTGAAGCTTTCTTT. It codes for CASSLATGQNTEAFF.

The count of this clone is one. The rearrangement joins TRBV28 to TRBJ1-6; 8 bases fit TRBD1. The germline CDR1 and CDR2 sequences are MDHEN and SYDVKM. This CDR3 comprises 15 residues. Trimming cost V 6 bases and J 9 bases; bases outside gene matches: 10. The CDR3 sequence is CASSPSTGVLSPLHF. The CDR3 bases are TGTGCCAGCAGCCCATCGACAGGGGTTCTTTCACCCCTCCACTTT. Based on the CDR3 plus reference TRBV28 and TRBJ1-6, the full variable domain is DVKVTQSSRYLVKRTGEKVFLECVQDMDHENMFWYRQDPGLGLRLIYFSYDVKMKEKGDIPEGYSVSREKKERFSLILESASTNQTSMYLCASSPSTGVLSPLHFGNGTRLTVT.

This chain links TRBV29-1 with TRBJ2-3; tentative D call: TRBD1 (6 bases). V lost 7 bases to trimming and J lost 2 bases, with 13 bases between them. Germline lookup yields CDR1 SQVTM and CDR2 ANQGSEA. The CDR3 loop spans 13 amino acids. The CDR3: CSEGDRPTDTQYF. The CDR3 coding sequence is TGCAGCGAGGGGGACCGGCCCACAGATACGCAGTATTTT.

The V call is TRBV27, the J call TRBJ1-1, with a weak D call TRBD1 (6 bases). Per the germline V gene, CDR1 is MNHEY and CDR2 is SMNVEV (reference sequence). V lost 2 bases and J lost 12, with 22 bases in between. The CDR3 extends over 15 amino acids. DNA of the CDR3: TGTGCCAGCAGTTTAGTTAGGTCACGGGCAGGGGAGACTTTCTTT. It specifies CASSLVRSRAGETFF.

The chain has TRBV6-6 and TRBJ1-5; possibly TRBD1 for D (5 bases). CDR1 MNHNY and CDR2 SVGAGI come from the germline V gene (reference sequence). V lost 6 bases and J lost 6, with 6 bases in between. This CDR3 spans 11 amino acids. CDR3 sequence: CASRGGQPQHF. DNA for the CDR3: TGTGCCAGCAGGGGGGGTCAGCCCCAGCATTTT.

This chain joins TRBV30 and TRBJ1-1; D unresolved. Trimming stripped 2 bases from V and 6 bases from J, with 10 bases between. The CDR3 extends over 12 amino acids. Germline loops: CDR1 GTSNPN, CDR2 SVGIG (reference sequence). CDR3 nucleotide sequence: TGTGCCTGGAGTACGGGTGAGGCTGAAGCTTTCTTT. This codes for CAWSTGEAEAFF.

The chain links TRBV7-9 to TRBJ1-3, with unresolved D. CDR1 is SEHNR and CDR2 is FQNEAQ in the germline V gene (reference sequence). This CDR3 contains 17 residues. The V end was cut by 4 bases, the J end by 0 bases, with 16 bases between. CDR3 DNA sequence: TGTGCCAGCAGCTATTCGACTGGAGGGCCCTCTGGAAACACCATATATTTT. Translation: CASSYSTGGPSGNTIYF.

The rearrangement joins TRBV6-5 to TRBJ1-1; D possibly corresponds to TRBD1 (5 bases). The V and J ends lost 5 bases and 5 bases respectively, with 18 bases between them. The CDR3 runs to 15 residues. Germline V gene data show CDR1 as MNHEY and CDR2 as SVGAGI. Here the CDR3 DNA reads TGTGCCAGCAGTCTAAGCCCCAGGGCTAAGACTGAAGCTTTCTTT. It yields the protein CASSLSPRAKTEAFF.

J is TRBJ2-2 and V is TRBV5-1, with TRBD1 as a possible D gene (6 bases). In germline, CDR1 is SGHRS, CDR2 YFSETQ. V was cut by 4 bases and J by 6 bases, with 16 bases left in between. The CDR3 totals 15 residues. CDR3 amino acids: CASSPGTGRPGELFF. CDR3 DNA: TGCGCCAGCAGCCCAGGAACAGGGAGACCCGGGGAGCTGTTTTTT.

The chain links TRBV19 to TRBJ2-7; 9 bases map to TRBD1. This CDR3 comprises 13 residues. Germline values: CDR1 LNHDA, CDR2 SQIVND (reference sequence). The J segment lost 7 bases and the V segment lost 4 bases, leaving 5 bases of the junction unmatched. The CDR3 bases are TGTGCCAGTAGTAGGGGACAGGGAGGGGAGCAGTACTTC. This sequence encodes CASSRGQGGEQYF. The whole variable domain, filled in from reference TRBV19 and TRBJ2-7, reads DGGITQSPKYLFRKEGQNVTLSCEQNLNHDAMYWYRQDPGQGLRLIYYSQIVNDFQKGDIAEGYSVSREKKESFPLTVTSAQKNPTAFYLCASSRGQGGEQYFGPGTRLTVT.

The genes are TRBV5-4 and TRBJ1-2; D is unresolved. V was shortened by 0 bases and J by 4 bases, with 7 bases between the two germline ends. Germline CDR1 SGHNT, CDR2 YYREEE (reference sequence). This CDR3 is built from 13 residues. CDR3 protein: CASSLDNLYGYTF. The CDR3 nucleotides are TGTGCCAGCAGCTTGGACAACCTCTATGGCTACACCTTC.

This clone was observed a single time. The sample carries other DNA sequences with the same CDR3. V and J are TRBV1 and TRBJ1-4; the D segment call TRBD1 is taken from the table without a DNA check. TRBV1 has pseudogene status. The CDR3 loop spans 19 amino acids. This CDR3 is CTSSQVRDRARSTNEKLFF. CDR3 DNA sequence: TGCACCAGCAGCCAAGTCCGGGACAGAGCACGATCAACTAATGAAAAACTGTTTTTT.

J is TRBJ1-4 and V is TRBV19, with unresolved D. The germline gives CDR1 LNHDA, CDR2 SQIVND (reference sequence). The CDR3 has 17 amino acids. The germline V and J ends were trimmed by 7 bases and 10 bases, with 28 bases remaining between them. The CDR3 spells CASIPALDRPFTGKLFF. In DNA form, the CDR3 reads TGTGCCAGTATCCCCGCCCTCGACCGGCCTTTTACTGGAAAACTGTTTTTT. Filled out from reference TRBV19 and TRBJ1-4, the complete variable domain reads DGGITQSPKYLFRKEGQNVTLSCEQNLNHDAMYWYRQDPGQGLRLIYYSQIVNDFQKGDIAEGYSVSREKKESFPLTVTSAQKNPTAFYLCASIPALDRPFTGKLFFGSGTQLSVL.